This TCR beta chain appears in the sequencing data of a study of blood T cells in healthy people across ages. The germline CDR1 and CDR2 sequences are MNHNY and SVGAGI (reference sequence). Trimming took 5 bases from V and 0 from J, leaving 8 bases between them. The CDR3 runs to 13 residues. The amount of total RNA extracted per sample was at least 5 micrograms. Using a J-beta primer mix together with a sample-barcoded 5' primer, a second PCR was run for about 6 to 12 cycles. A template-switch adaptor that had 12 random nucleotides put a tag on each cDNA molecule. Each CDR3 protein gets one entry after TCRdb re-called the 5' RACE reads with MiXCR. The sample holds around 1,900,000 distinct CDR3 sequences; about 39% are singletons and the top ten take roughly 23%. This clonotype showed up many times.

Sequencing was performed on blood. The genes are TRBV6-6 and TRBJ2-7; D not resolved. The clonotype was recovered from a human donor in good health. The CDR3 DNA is TGTGCCAGCAGTGAACACTACTCCTACGAGCAGTACTTC. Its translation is CASSEHYSYEQYF.